The present entry profiles one TCR beta chain with its context. This record belongs to a study of CD8 T cells in Susac syndrome. RNA amounts of about 0.5 to 1 ug underwent reverse transcription with random hexamers. A multiplex approach, immunoSEQ multiplex PCR, amplified TCR beta CDR3 across 54 Vbeta and 13 Jbeta. Using its own MiXCR run on the immunoSEQ multiplex PCR reads, TCRdb lists one record per CDR3 protein. The data contain 100,000 to 150,000 distinct CDR3 sequences, over 90% of them singletons. High-throughput TCR beta sequencing covered peripheral CD8+ and CD4+ T cells. Germline V gene lookup returns CDR1 LNHDA and CDR2 SQIVND (reference sequence). V was shortened by 3 bases and J by 1 base, with 6 bases between the two germline ends. The CDR3 has 14 residues.

The chain combines TRBV19 with TRBJ2-2; D is unresolved. The specimen was CD8+ T cells from PBMCs. This receptor was identified in a human donor with multiple sclerosis. The CDR3 spells CASSMGQNTGELFF. The DNA of the CDR3 is TGTGCCAGTAGTATGGGCCAGAACACCGGGGAGCTGTTTTTT.